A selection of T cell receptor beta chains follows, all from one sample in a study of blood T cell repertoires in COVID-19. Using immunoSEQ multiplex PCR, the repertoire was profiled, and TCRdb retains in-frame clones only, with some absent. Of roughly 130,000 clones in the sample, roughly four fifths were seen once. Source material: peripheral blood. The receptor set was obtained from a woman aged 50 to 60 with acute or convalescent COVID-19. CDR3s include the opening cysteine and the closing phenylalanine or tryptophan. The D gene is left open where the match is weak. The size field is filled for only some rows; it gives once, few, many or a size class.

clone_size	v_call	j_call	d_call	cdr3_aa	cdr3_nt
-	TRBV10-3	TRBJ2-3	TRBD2	CAITGTSGEPDTQYF	TGTGCCATCACCGGGACTAGCGGGGAGCCAGATACGCAGTATTTT
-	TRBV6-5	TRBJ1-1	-	CASSPTGFGTEAFF	TGTGCCAGCAGTCCTACAGGGTTTGGTACTGAAGCTTTCTTT
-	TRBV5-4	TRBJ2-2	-	CATVGQPNTGELFF	TGTGCCACCGTCGGACAGCCCAACACCGGGGAGCTGTTTTTT
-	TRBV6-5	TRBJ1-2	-	CASSPAGADYGYTF	TGTGCCAGCAGTCCCGCAGGGGCAGACTATGGCTACACCTTC
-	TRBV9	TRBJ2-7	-	CASSVGEKPYEQYF	TGTGCCAGCAGCGTAGGCGAGAAGCCCTACGAGCAGTACTTC
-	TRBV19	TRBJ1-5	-	CASSVTGGKSNQPQHF	TGTGCCAGTAGTGTCACGGGGGGAAAGAGCAATCAGCCCCAGCATTTT
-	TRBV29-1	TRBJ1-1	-	CSVGGGGLTFF	TGCAGCGTTGGTGGGGGGGGTTTAACTTTCTTT
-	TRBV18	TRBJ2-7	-	CASSPPDSRYEQYF	TGTGCCAGCTCACCCCCGGACAGCCGCTACGAGCAGTACTTC
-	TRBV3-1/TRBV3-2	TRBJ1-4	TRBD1	CASSLRTGGEEKLFF	TGTGCCAGCAGCTTGAGGACAGGGGGCGAAGAAAAACTGTTTTTT
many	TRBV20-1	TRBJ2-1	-	CSASVGGPRFGHEQFF	TGCAGTGCTAGTGTGGGGGGTCCTAGGTTTGGCCATGAGCAGTTCTTC
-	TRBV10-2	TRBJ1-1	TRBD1	CASMTGGKMNTEAFF	TGCGCCAGCATGACAGGGGGTAAAATGAACACTGAAGCTTTCTTT
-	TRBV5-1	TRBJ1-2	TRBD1	CASSWDRAMSSTHFQGYTF	TGCGCCAGCAGCTGGGACAGGGCTATGTCTAGCACCCACTTTCAAGGCTACACCTTC
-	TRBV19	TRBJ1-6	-	CASSMGQGINSPLHF	TGTGCCAGTAGTATGGGGCAGGGGATTAATTCACCCCTCCACTTT
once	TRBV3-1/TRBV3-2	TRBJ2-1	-	CASSQDRLMFF	TGTGCCAGCAGCCAAGACAGATTGATGTTCTTC
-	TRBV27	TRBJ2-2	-	CASSLSFGHQMGGELFF	TGTGCCAGCAGTTTATCATTCGGACACCAAATGGGCGGGGAGCTGTTTTTT
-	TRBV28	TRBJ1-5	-	CASNGRGISNQPQHF	TGTGCCAGCAACGGGAGGGGGATTAGCAATCAGCCCCAGCATTTT
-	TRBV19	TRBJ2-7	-	CASKKVGQSSYEQYF	TGTGCCAGCAAAAAGGTTGGACAGAGCTCCTACGAGCAGTACTTC
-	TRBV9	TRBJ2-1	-	CASSVGGRNEQFF	TGTGCCAGCAGCGTCGGAGGGCGGAATGAGCAGTTCTTC
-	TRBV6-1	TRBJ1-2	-	CASSDPNSGGYTF	TGTGCCAGCAGTGACCCGAACTCGGGTGGCTACACCTTC
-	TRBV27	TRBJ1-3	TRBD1	CASSSRGTGASSGNTIYF	TGTGCCAGCAGTTCTCGAGGGACAGGGGCATCCTCTGGAAACACCATATATTTT
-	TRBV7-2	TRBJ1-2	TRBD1	CASSRSGTGNYGYTF	TGTGCCAGCAGCCGTTCCGGGACAGGGAACTATGGCTACACCTTC
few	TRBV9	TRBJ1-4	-	CASSAGATNEKLFF	TGTGCCAGCAGCGCGGGTGCAACTAATGAAAAACTGTTTTTT
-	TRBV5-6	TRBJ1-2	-	CASSSLGGGGYTF	TGTGCCAGCAGCTCCCTGGGAGGCGGAGGCTACACCTTC
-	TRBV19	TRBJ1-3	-	CATFPGGTGNTIYF	TGTGCCACATTCCCGGGGGGGACTGGAAACACCATATATTTT
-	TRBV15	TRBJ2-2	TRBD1	CATSRTRTGSTGELFF	TGTGCCACCAGCAGAACAAGGACAGGGTCAACCGGGGAGCTGTTTTTT
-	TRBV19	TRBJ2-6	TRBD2	CASLPGGGLSGANVLTF	TGTGCCAGTCTCCCGGGGGGAGGCCTCTCTGGGGCCAACGTCCTGACTTTC
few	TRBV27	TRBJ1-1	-	CASRTAARIMNTEAFF	TGTGCCAGCAGGACTGCCGCGCGGATCATGAACACTGAAGCTTTCTTT
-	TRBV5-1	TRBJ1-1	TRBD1	CASSWRQGDGTEAFF	TGCGCCAGCAGCTGGAGACAGGGGGATGGGACTGAAGCTTTCTTT
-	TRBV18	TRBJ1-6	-	CASSPVRDSPLHF	TGTGCCAGCTCACCAGTCAGGGATTCACCCCTCCACTTT
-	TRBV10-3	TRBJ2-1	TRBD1	CAISEPDRGPAWQFF	TGTGCCATCAGTGAGCCGGACAGGGGCCCTGCGTGGCAGTTCTTC
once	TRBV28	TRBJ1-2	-	CASSPPGRGTYGYTF	TGTGCCAGCAGCCCCCCGGGTAGGGGAACTTATGGCTACACCTTC
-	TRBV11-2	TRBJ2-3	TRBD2	CASSLTSGGYTDTQYF	TGTGCCAGCAGCTTGACTAGCGGGGGATACACAGATACGCAGTATTTT
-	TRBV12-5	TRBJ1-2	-	CASGTTGPYGYTF	TGTGCTAGTGGTACAACAGGGCCCTATGGCTACACCTTC
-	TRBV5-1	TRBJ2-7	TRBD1	CASSLDREPHEQYF	TGCGCCAGCAGCCTTGACAGGGAGCCCCACGAGCAGTACTTC
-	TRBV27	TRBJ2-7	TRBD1	CASSLTPTGGGYEQYF	TGTGCCAGCAGTTTGACACCGACAGGGGGCGGGTACGAGCAGTACTTC
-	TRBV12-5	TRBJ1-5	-	CASGLGFPHSLVNQPQHF	TGTGCTAGTGGGCTCGGGTTCCCCCATTCTCTCGTCAATCAGCCCCAGCATTTT
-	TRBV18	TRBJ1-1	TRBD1	CASSSTGIGNTEAFF	TGTGCCAGCTCATCGACAGGGATTGGTAACACTGAAGCTTTCTTT
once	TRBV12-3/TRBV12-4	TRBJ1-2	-	CASSFNGYGYTF	TGTGCCAGCAGTTTCAACGGCTATGGCTACACCTTC
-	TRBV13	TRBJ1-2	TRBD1	CASSLGSGGYGYTF	TGTGCCAGCAGCTTAGGTTCAGGGGGCTATGGCTACACCTTC
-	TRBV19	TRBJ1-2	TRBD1	CASSGQGYGYTF	TGTGCCAGTAGTGGACAGGGCTATGGCTACACCTTC
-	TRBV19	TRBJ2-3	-	CASSIRRVSTDTQYF	TGTGCCAGTAGTATTCGGAGGGTTAGCACAGATACGCAGTATTTT
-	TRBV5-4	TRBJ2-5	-	CASSLEGVPRETQYF	TGTGCCAGCAGCTTGGAGGGGGTCCCGAGGGAGACCCAGTACTTC
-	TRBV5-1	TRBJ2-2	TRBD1	CASTVGGLDRANTGELFF	TGCGCCAGCACCGTAGGGGGCCTAGACAGGGCGAACACCGGGGAGCTGTTTTTT
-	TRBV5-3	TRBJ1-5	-	CARGVEGQIQPQHF	TGTGCCAGAGGGGTAGAAGGACAGATTCAGCCCCAGCATTTT
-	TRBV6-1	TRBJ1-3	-	CASSEAPPGTGNTIYF	TGTGCCAGCAGTGAAGCGCCCCCAGGCACTGGAAACACCATATATTTT
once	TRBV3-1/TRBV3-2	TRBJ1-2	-	CASSHFQINYGYTF	TGTGCCAGCAGCCATTTTCAGATTAACTATGGCTACACCTTC
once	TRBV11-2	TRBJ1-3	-	CASSLGLRQDYSGNTIYF	TGTGCCAGCAGCTTAGGTCTACGTCAGGATTACTCTGGAAACACCATATATTTT
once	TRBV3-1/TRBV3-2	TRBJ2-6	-	CASSQGGLRGANVLTF	TGTGCCAGCAGCCAAGGAGGGCTCCGAGGGGCCAACGTCCTGACTTTC
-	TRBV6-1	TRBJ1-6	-	CASSEARSPLHF	TGTGCCAGCAGTGAAGCGCGTTCACCCCTCCACTTT
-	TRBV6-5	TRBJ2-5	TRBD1	CASRIDRAKETQYF	TGTGCCAGCAGGATAGACAGGGCCAAAGAGACCCAGTACTTC
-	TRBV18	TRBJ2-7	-	CASSPLSSSYEQYF	TGTGCCAGCTCACCACTCTCCAGCTCCTACGAGCAGTACTTC
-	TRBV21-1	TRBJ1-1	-	CATRLKRSTTEAFF	TGTGCCACCAGGTTAAAGAGAAGTACGACTGAAGCTTTCTTT
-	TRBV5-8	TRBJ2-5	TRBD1	CASRLTGLGETQYF	TGTGCCAGCAGATTGACAGGGTTAGGTGAGACCCAGTACTTC
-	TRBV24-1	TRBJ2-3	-	CATSDLGSGDTQYF	TGTGCCACCAGTGATTTAGGCAGCGGGGATACGCAGTATTTT
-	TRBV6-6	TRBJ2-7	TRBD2	CASRRLRGGSYEQYF	TGTGCCAGCCGCCGACTACGGGGGGGCTCCTACGAGCAGTACTTC
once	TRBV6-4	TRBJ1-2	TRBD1	CASSKDRELYGYTF	TGTGCCAGCAGCAAGGACAGGGAGTTGTATGGCTACACCTTC